The subject of this entry is one T cell receptor beta chain. This sample is drawn from a study of blood T cell repertoires in COVID-19. Across the whole study: Specimens from acute and convalescent COVID-19 originated in the United States, Italy and Spain.

Clones were sequenced by immunoSEQ multiplex PCR, and TCRdb holds only the in-frame ones, with some missing. The sample holds about 200,000 clones, around 90% seen once. V lost 7 bases to trimming and J lost 6 bases, with 15 bases between them. There are 14 residues in the CDR3. Germline V lookup: CDR1 MNHEY, CDR2 SVGAGI. Source material: peripheral blood. The J gene is TRBJ1-4, the V gene TRBV6-5; D is perhaps TRBD1 (5 bases). The receptor comes from a man in his 60s who had recovered from COVID-19. CDR3 sequence: CASTLTVGDEKLFF. CDR3 coding DNA: TGTGCCAGCACCCTGACAGTTGGGGATGAAAAACTGTTTTTT.